The clone carrying this T cell receptor beta chain has just a few counts. Via MiXCR, TCRdb re-called the RT-PCR reads, giving one row per CDR3 protein. The sample consists of roughly 960,000 distinct CDR3 sequences, about 20% of them appearing once. This specimen comes from a study of patients and donors after allogeneic stem cell transplantation. V lost 0 bases, J lost 1 base, and 10 bases lay in between. CDR3 length: 15 residues. Germline V CDR1 and CDR2: DFQATT, SNEGSKA (reference sequence). This receptor was taken from a human donor who was either an allogeneic HSCT recipient or a stem cell or donor lymphocyte infusion donor (not recorded which). It is not recorded whose cells these are; they may come from a transplant donor. Sequencing used blood, either unsorted or a sorted T cell fraction (not recorded which). The rearrangement uses TRBV20-1 and TRBJ2-1; D unclear. CDR3 bases: TGCAGTGCTAGAGAGGAGAGATTTTCCTACAATGAGCAGTTCTTC. Translation gives CSAREERFSYNEQFF.